These 5 T cell receptor beta chains were sequenced from one sample in a study of T-cell memory formation after mild COVID-19. TCRdb ran MiXCR on the 5' RACE reads and lists one entry per CDR3 protein. The sample consists of tens of thousands of distinct CDR3 sequences, roughly 7.2% of them appearing once. Sequencing input: PBMCs or a T cell subset sorted from them (not recorded which). The receptors were gathered from an adult who had mild COVID-19 (a few samples of this study predate the infection). Cell type and time point are not known.

This clonotype was seen many times. The genes are TRBV5-1 and TRBJ2-1; TRBD2 agrees at 8 bases. Trimming cost V 0 bases and J 9 bases; bases outside gene matches: 11. CDR3 length equals 16 residues. The germline gives CDR1 SGHRS, CDR2 YFSETQ. CDR3 sequence (DNA): TGCGCCAGCAGCTTGGTACCGGGAGGGAATATGGTTGAGCAGTTCTTC. This gives the protein CASSLVPGGNMVEQFF.

This clonotype was observed a handful of times. V and J are TRBV3-1 and TRBJ2-7; 14 bases agree with TRBD2. Germline V CDR1 and CDR2: LGHDT, YNNKEL (reference sequence). This CDR3 has 17 amino acids. The ends lost 3 bases at V and 3 bases at J; junction bases unmatched: 7. The CDR3 is CASSQTSGGVDLYEQYF. The CDR3 bases are TGTGCCAGCAGCCAGACTAGCGGGGGGGTCGATCTCTACGAGCAGTACTTC.

This clonotype was counted ten times or more. J is TRBJ2-3 and V is TRBV3-1, with D maybe TRBD2 (6 bases). The CDR3 contains 17 residues. V was cut by 2 bases and J by 4 bases, with 19 bases left in between. The germline V gene encodes CDR1 LGHDT and CDR2 YNNKEL (reference sequence). The CDR3 region has the DNA TGTGCCAGCAGCCAACCCGGCGGGAACCGCAGGGCAGATACGCAGTATTTT. Its translation is CASSQPGGNRRADTQYF.

The chain couples TRBV6-5 to TRBJ2-3, with 8 bases lining up with TRBD2. V shed 9 bases, J shed 4 bases, and the junction held 9 bases outside the gene matches. The germline gives CDR1 MNHEY, CDR2 SVGAGI. The CDR3 contains 14 residues. The CDR3 sequence is CASQRSGGPDTQYF. In DNA, the CDR3 is TGTGCCAGTCAGAGGAGCGGGGGCCCAGATACGCAGTATTTT.

The chain employs TRBV18 and TRBJ1-1; 7 bases match TRBD1. The CDR3 is 17 amino acids. J lost 1 base, V lost 1 base, and 9 bases had no gene match. The germline gives CDR1 KGHSH, CDR2 LQKENI. In nucleotides, the CDR3 is TGTGCCAGCTCACCACGTCGGAGGGGGCAGGAGAACACTGAAGCTTTCTTT. Its protein product is CASSPRRRGQENTEAFF.